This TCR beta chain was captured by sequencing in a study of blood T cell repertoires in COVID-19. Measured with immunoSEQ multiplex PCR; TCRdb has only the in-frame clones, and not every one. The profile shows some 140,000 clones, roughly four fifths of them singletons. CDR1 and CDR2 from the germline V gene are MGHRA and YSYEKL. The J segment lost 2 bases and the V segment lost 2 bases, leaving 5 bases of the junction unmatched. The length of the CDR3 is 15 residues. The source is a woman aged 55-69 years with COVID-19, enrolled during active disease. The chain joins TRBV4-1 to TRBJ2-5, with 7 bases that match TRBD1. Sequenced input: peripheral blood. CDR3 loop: CASSQTPGQQETQYF. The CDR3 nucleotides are TGCGCCAGCAGCCAAACTCCGGGACAGCAAGAGACCCAGTACTTC.